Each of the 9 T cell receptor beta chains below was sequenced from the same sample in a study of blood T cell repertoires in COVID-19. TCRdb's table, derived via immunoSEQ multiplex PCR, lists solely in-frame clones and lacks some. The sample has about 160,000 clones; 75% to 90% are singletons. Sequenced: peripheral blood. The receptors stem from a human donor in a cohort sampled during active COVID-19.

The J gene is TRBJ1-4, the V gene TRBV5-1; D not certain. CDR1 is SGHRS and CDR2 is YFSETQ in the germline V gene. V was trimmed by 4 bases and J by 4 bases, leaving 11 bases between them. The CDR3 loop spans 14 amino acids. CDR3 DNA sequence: TGCGCCAGCAGCCCCGCTAGAGGTAATGAAAAACTGTTTTTT. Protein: CASSPARGNEKLFF. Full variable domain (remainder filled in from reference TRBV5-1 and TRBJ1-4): KAGVTQTPRYLIKTRGQQVTLSCSPISGHRSVSWYQQTPGQGLQFLFEYFSETQRNKGNFPGRFSGRQFSNSRSEMNVSTLELGDSALYLCASSPARGNEKLFFGSGTQLSVL.

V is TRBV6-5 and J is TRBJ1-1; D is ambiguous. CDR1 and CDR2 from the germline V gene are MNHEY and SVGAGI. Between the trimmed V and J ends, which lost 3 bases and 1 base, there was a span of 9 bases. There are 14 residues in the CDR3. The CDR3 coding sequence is TGTGCCAGCAGTTATCGGCGGGGGAACACTGAAGCTTTCTTT. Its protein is CASSYRRGNTEAFF.

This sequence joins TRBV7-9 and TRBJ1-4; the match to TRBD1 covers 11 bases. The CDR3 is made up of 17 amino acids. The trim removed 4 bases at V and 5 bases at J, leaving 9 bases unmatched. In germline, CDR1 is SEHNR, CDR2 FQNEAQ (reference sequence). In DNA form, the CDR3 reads TGTGCCAGCAGCTCCAGGACAGGGGGCCTTATCAATGAAAAACTGTTTTTT. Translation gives CASSSRTGGLINEKLFF.

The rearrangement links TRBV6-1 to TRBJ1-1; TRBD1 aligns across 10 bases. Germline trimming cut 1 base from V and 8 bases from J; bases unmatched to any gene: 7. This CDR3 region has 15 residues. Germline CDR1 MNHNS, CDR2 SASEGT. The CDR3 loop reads CASSEGTGGRREAFF. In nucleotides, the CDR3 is TGTGCCAGCAGTGAAGGGACAGGGGGACGTAGGGAAGCTTTCTTT.

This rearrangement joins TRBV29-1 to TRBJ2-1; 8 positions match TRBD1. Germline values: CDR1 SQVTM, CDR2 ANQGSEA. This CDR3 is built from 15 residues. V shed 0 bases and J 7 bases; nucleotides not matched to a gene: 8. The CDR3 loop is CSVEDRRGLVNEQFF. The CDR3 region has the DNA TGCAGCGTTGAAGATCGCAGGGGGCTCGTAAATGAGCAGTTCTTC.

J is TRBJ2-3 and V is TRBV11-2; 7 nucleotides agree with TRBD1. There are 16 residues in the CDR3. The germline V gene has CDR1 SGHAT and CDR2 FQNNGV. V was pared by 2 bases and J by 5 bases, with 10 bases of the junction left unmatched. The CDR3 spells CASSLFGAGGRDTQYF. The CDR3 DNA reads TGTGCCAGCAGCTTATTCGGGGCAGGGGGAAGAGATACGCAGTATTTT.

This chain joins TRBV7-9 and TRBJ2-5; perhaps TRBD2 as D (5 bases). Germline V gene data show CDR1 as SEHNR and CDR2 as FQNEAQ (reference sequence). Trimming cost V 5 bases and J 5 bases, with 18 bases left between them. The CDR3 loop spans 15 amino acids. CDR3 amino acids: CASSPHRRSRETQYF. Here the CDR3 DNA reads TGTGCCAGCAGCCCCCATCGGAGGAGTCGCGAGACCCAGTACTTC.

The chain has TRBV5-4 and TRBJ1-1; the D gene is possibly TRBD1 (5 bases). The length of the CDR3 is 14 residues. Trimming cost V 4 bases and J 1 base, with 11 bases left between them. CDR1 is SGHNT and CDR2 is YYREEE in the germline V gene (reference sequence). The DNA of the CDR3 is TGTGCCAGCAGCCAAAAGGGGTCGAACACTGAAGCTTTCTTT. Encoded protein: CASSQKGSNTEAFF.

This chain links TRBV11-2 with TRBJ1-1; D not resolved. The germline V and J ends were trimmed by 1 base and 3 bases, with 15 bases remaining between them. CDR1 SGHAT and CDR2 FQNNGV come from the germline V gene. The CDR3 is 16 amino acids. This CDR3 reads CASSLGHGDIYTEAFF. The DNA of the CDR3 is TGTGCCAGCAGCTTAGGACACGGCGATATTTACACTGAAGCTTTCTTT.